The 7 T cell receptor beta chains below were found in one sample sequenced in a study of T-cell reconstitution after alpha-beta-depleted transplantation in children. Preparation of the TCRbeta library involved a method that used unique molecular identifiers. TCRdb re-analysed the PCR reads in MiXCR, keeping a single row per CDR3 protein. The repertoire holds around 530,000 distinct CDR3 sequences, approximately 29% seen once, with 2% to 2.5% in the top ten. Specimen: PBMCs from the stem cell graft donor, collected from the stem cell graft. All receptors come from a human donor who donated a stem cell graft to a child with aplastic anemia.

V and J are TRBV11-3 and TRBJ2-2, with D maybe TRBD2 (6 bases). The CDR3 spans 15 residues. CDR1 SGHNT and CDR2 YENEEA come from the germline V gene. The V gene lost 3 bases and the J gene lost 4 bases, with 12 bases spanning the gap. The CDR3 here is CASSLLGGSTGELFF. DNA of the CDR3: TGTGCCAGCAGCTTGTTGGGGGGATCCACCGGGGAGCTGTTTTTT.

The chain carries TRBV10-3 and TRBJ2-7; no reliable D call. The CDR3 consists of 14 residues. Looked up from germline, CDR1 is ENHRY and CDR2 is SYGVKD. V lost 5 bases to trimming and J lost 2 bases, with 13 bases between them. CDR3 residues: CAISSSEKAYEQYV. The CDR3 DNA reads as TGTGCCATCAGTTCCAGCGAAAAAGCCTACGAGCAGTACGTC.

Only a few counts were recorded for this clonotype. CDR3 sequence reads: CSVTRQGLYEQYF. The CDR3 coding sequence is TGCAGCGTGACGAGACAGGGCTTATACGAGCAGTACTTC. The chain uses TRBV29-1 and TRBJ2-7, with 7 bases lining up with TRBD1. The germline CDR1 and CDR2 sequences are SQVTM and ANQGSEA. The junction had 9 bases not matched to a gene; V was cut back by 6 bases and J by 4 bases. This CDR3 has 13 residues.

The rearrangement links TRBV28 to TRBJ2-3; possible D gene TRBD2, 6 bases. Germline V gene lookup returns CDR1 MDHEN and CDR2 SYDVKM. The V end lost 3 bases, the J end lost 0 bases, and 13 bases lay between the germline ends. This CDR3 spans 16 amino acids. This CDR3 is CASSFGGAKSTDTQYF. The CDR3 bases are TGTGCCAGCAGTTTCGGGGGAGCGAAGAGCACAGATACGCAGTATTTT.

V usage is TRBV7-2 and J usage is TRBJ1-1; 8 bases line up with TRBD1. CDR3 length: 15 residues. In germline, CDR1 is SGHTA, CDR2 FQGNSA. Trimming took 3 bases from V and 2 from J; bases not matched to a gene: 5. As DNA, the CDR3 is TGTGCCAGCAGCTTCTCCGGGACAGGAAACACTGAAGCTTTCTTT. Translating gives CASSFSGTGNTEAFF.

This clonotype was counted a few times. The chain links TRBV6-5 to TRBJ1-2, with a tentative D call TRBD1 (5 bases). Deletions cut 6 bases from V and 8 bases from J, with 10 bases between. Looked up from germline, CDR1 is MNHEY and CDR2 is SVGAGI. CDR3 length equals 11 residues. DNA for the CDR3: TGTGCCAGCAGGCGGGGGGAGGGCTACACCTTC. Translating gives CASRRGEGYTF.

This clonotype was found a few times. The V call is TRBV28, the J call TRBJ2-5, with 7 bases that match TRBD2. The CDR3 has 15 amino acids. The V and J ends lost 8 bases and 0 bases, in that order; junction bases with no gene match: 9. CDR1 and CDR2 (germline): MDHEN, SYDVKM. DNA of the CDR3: TGTGCCAGCGTAGCGGGCGGGATTTACCAAGAGACCCAGTACTTC. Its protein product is CASVAGGIYQETQYF.